The 4 T cell receptor beta chains presented below share a single source sample, sequenced in a study of tumor and adjacent non-tumor tissue in lung cancer. A modified ARM-PCR protocol with three rounds of nested PCR amplified TCRbeta. MiXCR, run by TCRdb on the multiplex PCR reads, gives a single entry per CDR3 protein. The sample contains over 130,000 distinct CDR3 sequences, around 67% of which appear only once. This sample's RNA came from whole unsorted tissue. Sample: lung tumor tissue. These receptors all come from a man aged 55 to 69 with small cell lung cancer.

About this clonotype itself: At one end the junction does not follow the germline gene, possibly because of a read error. The gene calls are TRBV12-3 or TRBV12-4 and TRBJ2-1; 8 positions match TRBD2. The CDR3 has 15 amino acids. This CDR3 reads CANSALLAGGNEQLF. The DNA of the CDR3 is TGTGCCAACAGTGCTTTGTTGGCGGGAGGCAATGAGCAGCTCTTC.

Comments on this clonotype: A much larger clone lies a single base off, so this may be a read error. The CDR3 carries no conserved terminal phenylalanine or tryptophan, so it likely arises from a read error. This rearrangement joins TRBV28 to TRBJ2-7; 13 nucleotides agree with TRBD2. V was clipped by 8 bases and J by 2 bases; unmatched bases: 6. The germline V gene has CDR1 MDHEN and CDR2 SYDVKM. The CDR3 is 15 amino acids. The CDR3 region has the DNA TGTGCCAGCCGGACTAGCGGGAGACTTACCTACGAGCAGTACTAC. This encodes CASRTSGRLTYEQYY.

Points on this clonotype: At one of its ends the junction is not consistent with the germline gene, which may arise from a read error. The V call is TRBV11-1, the J call TRBJ2-7; 7 bases map to TRBD1. This CDR3 region has 14 residues. Germline CDR1 is SGHAT and CDR2 is FQDESV (reference sequence). The CDR3 here is CTSSLDRDAYEQHF. Written as DNA, the CDR3 is TGTACCAGCAGCTTAGACAGGGATGCCTACGAGCAACACTTC.

The chain combines TRBV4-1 with TRBJ2-1; no reliable D call. The length of the CDR3 is 14 residues. Trimming cost V 6 bases and J 6 bases, with 15 bases left between them. The germline gives CDR1 MGHRA, CDR2 YSYEKL. This CDR3 reads CASSLSATINEQFF. The DNA for the CDR3 is TGCGCCAGCAGTCTTTCGGCGACCATCAATGAGCAGTTCTTC.